The 10 T cell receptor beta chains listed next were all sequenced from one sample in a study of Graves' ophthalmopathy and Graves' hyperthyroidism. Scientists amplified the TCR beta CDR3 regions from RNA transcripts. First-round RT-PCR employed HTBI primers, with a second-round multiplex PCR after it. TCRdb reprocessed the multiplex PCR reads with MiXCR, giving one entry per CDR3 protein. The sample carries some 1.1 million distinct CDR3 sequences, 35% to 40% recorded once. Sample: peripheral blood or thyroid tissue (not recorded which). These receptors were collected from an adult man with Graves' hyperthyroidism.

With regard to this clonotype: As the CDR3 is not closed by the conserved phenylalanine or tryptophan, this likely results from a read error. The V call is TRBV5-1, the J call TRBJ1-1; D is perhaps TRBD1 (6 bases). From germline, CDR1 is SGHRS and CDR2 YFSETQ. Trimming left V 9 bases short and J 1 base short, with 13 bases between. The CDR3 totals 13 residues. The CDR3 here is CATAGHPNTEAFL. The CDR3 region has the DNA TGCGCCACCGCGGGACATCCGAACACTGAAGCTTTCCTT.

About this clonotype: Given a much more abundant clone one base away, this may be a read error. The chain joins TRBV20-1 to TRBJ1-2; weak D call: TRBD1 (6 bases). Looked up from germline, CDR1 is DFQATT and CDR2 is SNEGSKA (reference sequence). This CDR3 is built from 10 residues. This CDR3 reads CGYREMGYTF. CDR3 nucleotide sequence: TGCGGATACAGGGAGATGGGCTACACCTTC.

This clonotype has only one observation. J is TRBJ2-7 and V is TRBV20-1, with 12 bases that match TRBD2. After removal of 0 bases from V and 2 bases from J, the junction contained 11 bases not matched to a gene. This CDR3 contains 18 residues. Germline V gene sequence: CDR1 DFQATT, CDR2 SNEGSKA (reference sequence). CDR3 in DNA: TGCAGTGCTAGAGATCGCGGAAAGACTAGCGGGAGTCCCTACGAGCAGTACTTC. Amino acid sequence: CSARDRGKTSGSPYEQYF.

Many counts were recorded for this clonotype. The chain recombines TRBV7-8 with TRBJ2-5; 9 positions match TRBD1. Germline V gene lookup returns CDR1 SGHVS and CDR2 FQNEAQ. The CDR3 spans 16 residues. The J segment lost 5 bases and the V segment lost 5 bases, leaving 12 bases of the junction unmatched. The CDR3 nucleotides read TGTGCCAGCAGCGATGTACAGGGGGCCTCGCCGGAGACCCAGTACTTC. Its protein is CASSDVQGASPETQYF.

This clonotype appeared many times. The chain is built from TRBV25-1 and TRBJ2-7; no clear D. CDR1 and CDR2 (germline): MGHDK, SYGVNS. V was cut by 0 bases and J by 2 bases, with 8 bases left in between. The CDR3 is made up of 14 amino acids. CDR3 loop: CASSEYGQAYEQYF. The DNA of the CDR3 is TGTGCCAGCAGTGAATATGGGCAAGCCTACGAGCAGTACTTC.

This chain links TRBV29-1 with TRBJ2-7; 10 positions agree with TRBD2. Germline V gene data show CDR1 as SQVTM and CDR2 as ANQGSEA. Trimming took 1 base from V and 2 from J; bases not matched to a gene: 17. CDR3 length: 19 residues. As DNA, the CDR3 is TGCAGCGTTGAAGGTTCCAGTAAGATAGCGGGAGGCCGAGCCTACGAGCAGTACTTC. It translates to CSVEGSSKIAGGRAYEQYF.

The chain recombines TRBV7-8 with TRBJ1-5; 10 bases map to TRBD1. The CDR3 is 15 amino acids. The V segment lost 7 bases and the J segment 9 bases; nucleotides outside the gene matches: 12. Germline V gene data show CDR1 as SGHVS and CDR2 as FQNEAQ. CDR3 DNA: TGTGCCAGCAAGTCGGGACAGGGGCCTGGATGGCCCCAGCATTTT. This codes for CASKSGQGPGWPQHF. Using reference TRBV7-8 and TRBJ1-5 for the parts outside the CDR3, the full variable domain is GAGVSQSPRYKVAKRGQDVALRCDPISGHVSLFWYQQALGQGPEFLTYFQNEAQLDKSGLPSDRFFAERPEGSVSTLKIQRTQQEDSAVYLCASKSGQGPGWPQHFGDGTRLSIL.

This clonotype was recorded only once. V is TRBV15 and J is TRBJ1-6; possible D gene TRBD1, 5 bases. CDR3 length: 14 residues. Germline V gene sequence: CDR1 LNHNV, CDR2 YYDKDF (reference sequence). Trimming removed 5 bases from V and 9 bases from J, with 14 bases in between. CDR3 DNA sequence: TGTGCCACCAGCCGTGAAGGGGTTGGTTCACCCCTCCACTTT. This gives the protein CATSREGVGSPLHF.

This clonotype has at least ten counts. The J gene is TRBJ1-5, the V gene TRBV6-2 or TRBV6-3, with D perhaps TRBD1 (6 bases). This CDR3 comprises 13 residues. The germline V and J ends were trimmed by 5 bases and 7 bases, with 12 bases remaining between them. Germline CDR1 reads MNHEY; CDR2 reads SVGEGT. CDR3 amino acids: CASSKQGPQPQHF. The CDR3 DNA sequence: TGTGCCAGCAGTAAGCAGGGGCCACAGCCCCAGCATTTT.

The chain joins TRBV3-1 to TRBJ1-4; tentative D call: TRBD1 (5 bases). Germline loops: CDR1 LGHDT, CDR2 YNNKEL (reference sequence). The CDR3 spans 15 residues. V lost 5 bases to trimming and J lost 7 bases, with 17 bases between them. The CDR3 reads CASSEVETAAEKLFF. The CDR3 region has the DNA TGTGCCAGCAGCGAAGTCGAGACAGCGGCTGAAAAACTGTTTTTT.